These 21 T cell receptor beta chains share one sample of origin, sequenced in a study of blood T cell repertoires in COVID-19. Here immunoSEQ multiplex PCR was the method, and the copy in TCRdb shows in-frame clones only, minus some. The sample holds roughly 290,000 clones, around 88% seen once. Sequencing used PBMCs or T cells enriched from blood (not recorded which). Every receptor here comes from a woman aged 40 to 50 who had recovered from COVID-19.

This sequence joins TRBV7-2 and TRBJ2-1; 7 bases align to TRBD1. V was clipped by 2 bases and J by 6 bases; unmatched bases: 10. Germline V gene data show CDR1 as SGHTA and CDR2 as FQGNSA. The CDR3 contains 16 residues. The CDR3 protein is CASSLLPPGQSNEQFF. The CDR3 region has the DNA TGTGCCAGCAGCTTACTCCCACCGGGACAGAGCAATGAGCAGTTCTTC.

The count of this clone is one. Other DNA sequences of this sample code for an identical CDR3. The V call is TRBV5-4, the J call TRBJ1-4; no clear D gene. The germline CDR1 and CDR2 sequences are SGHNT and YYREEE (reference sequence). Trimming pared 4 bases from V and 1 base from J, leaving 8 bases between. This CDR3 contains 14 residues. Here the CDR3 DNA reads TGTGCCAGCAGCCCCGGTGGAACTAATGAAAAACTGTTTTTT. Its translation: CASSPGGTNEKLFF.

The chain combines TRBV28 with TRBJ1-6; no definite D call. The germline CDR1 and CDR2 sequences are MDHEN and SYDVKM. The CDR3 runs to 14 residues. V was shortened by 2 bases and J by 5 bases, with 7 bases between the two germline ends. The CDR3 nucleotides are TGTGCCAGCAGTTTACCGGGGAATAATTCACCCCTCCACTTT. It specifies CASSLPGNNSPLHF. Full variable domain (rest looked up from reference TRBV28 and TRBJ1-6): DVKVTQSSRYLVKRTGEKVFLECVQDMDHENMFWYRQDPGLGLRLIYFSYDVKMKEKGDIPEGYSVSREKKERFSLILESASTNQTSMYLCASSLPGNNSPLHFGNGTRLTVT.

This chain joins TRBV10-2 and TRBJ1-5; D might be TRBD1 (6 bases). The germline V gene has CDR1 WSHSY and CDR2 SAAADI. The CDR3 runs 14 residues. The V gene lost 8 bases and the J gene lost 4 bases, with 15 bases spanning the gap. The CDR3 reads CASSGTGTNQPQHF. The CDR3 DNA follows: TGCGCCAGCTCTGGAACAGGGACAAATCAGCCCCAGCATTTT.

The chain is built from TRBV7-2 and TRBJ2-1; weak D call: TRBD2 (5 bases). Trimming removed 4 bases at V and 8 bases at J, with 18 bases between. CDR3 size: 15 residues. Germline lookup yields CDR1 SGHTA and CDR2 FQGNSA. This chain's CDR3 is CASSYIGLVRDEQFF. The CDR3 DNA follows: TGTGCCAGCAGCTATATAGGACTCGTTAGAGATGAGCAGTTCTTC.

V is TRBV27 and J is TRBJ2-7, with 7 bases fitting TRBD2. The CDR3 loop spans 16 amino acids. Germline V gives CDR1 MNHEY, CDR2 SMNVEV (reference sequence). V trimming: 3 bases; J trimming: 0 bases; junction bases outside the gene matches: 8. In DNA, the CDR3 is TGTGCCAGCAGTTTCTCTGGTGGCGGGAGCTCCTACGAGCAGTACTTC. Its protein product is CASSFSGGGSSYEQYF.

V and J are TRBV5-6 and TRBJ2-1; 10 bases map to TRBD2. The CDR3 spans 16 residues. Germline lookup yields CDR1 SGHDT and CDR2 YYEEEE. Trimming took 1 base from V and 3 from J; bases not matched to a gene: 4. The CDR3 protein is CASSLLAGASYNEQFF. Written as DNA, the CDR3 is TGTGCCAGCAGCTTGCTAGCGGGAGCTAGCTACAATGAGCAGTTCTTC.

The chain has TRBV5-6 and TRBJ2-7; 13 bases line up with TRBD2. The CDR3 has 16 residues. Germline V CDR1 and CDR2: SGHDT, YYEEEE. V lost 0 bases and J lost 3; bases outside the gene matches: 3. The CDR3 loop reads CASSLAGLAGFYEQYF. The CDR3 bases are TGTGCCAGCAGCTTGGCGGGACTAGCGGGATTCTACGAGCAGTACTTC.

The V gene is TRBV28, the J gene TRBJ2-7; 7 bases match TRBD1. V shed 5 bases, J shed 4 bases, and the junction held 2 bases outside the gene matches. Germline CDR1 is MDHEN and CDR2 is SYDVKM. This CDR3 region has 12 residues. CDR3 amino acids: CASSKTGYEQYF. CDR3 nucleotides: TGTGCCAGCAGTAAGACAGGGTACGAGCAGTACTTC.

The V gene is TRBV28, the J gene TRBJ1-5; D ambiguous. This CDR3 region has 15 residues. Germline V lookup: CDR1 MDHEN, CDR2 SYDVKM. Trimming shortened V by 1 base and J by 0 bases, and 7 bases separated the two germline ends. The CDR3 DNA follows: TGTGCCAGCAGTTTATTGTCAATTAGCAATCAGCCCCAGCATTTT. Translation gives CASSLLSISNQPQHF.

The CDR3 here is CASSQVGGDSPLHF. The CDR3 DNA is TGTGCCAGCAGCCAAGTGGGGGGGGATTCACCCCTCCACTTT. V gene TRBV7-9 combines with J gene TRBJ1-6, with D possibly being TRBD1 (5 bases). V shed 5 bases and J shed 8 bases, with 13 bases lying between them. Germline V gene lookup returns CDR1 SEHNR and CDR2 FQNEAQ (reference sequence). There are 14 residues in the CDR3.

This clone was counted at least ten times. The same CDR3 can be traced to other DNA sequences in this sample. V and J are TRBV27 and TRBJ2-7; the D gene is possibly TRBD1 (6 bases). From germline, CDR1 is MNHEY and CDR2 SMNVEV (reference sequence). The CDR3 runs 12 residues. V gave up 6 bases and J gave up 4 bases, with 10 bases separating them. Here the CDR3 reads CASRTGAYEQYF. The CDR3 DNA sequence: TGTGCCAGCAGGACAGGCGCTTACGAGCAGTACTTC.

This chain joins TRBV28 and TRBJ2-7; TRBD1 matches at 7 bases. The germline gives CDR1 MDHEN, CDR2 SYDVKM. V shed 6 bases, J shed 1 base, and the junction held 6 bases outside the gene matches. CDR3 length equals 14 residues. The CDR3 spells CASRLTDRSYEQYF. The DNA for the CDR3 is TGTGCCAGCAGATTAACGGACAGGTCCTACGAGCAGTACTTC.

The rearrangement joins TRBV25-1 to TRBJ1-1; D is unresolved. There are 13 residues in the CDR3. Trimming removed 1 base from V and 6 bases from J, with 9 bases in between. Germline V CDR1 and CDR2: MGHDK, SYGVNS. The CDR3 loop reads CASSELGRSEAFF. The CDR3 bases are TGTGCCAGCAGTGAATTGGGGAGGTCTGAAGCTTTCTTT.

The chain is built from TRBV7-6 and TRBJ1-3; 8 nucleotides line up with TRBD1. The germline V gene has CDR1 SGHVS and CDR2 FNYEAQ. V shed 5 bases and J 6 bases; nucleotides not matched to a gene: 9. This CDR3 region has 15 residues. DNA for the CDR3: TGTGCCAGCAGCCCAGACAGGGGCCGGTTAAACACCATATATTTT. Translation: CASSPDRGRLNTIYF.

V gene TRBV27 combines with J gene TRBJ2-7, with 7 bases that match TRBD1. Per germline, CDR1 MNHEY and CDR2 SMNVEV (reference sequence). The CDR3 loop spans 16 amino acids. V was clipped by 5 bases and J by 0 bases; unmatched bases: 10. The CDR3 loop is CASSPRPGQSSYEQYF. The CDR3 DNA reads TGTGCCAGCAGTCCCCGACCGGGACAGAGCTCCTACGAGCAGTACTTC.

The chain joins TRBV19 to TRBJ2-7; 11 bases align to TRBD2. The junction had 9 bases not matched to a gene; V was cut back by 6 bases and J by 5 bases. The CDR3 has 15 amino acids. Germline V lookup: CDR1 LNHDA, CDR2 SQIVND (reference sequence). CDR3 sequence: CASRMGTSGKDEQYF. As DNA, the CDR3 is TGTGCCAGTAGAATGGGGACTAGCGGTAAGGACGAGCAGTACTTC.

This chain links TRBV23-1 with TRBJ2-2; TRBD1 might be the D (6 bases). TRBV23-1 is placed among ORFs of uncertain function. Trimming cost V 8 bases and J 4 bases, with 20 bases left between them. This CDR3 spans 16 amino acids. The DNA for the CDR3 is TGCGCCAGCTCCCCCCCAGGACAGACCTCCACCGGGGAGCTGTTTTTT. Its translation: CASSPPGQTSTGELFF.

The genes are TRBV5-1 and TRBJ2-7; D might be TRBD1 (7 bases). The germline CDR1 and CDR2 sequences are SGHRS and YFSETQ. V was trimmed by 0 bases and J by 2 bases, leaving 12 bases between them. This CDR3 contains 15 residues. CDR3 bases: TGCGCCAGCAGCTTGGAGTCAGGGGGGACCTACGAGCAGTACTTC. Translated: CASSLESGGTYEQYF.

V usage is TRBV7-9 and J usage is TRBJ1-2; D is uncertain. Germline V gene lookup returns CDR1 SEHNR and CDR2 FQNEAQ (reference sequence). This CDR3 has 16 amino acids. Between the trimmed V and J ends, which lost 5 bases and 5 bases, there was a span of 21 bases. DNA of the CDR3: TGTGCCAGCAGCGGCGGAGGTGGGGTTTTAAATTATGGCTACACCTTC. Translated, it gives CASSGGGGVLNYGYTF.

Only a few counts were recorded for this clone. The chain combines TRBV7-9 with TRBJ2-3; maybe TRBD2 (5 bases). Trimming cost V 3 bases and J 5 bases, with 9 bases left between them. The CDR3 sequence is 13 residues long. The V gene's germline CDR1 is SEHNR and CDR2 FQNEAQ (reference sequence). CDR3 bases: TGTGCCAGCAGCTTTCTAGAGGGAGATACGCAGTATTTT. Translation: CASSFLEGDTQYF. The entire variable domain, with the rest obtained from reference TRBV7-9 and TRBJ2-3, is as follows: DTGVSQNPRHKITKRGQNVTFRCDPISEHNRLYWYRQTLGQGPEFLTYFQNEAQLEKSRLLSDRFSAERPKGSFSTLEIQRTEQGDSAMYLCASSFLEGDTQYFGPGTRLTVL.